A selection of T cell receptor beta chains follows, all from one sample in a study of T cell responses to AZD1222 COVID-19 vaccine. Method: immunoSEQ multiplex PCR; TCRdb's copy keeps in-frame clones and lacks some. This sample yields about 100,000 clones, of which about 86% are seen a single time; 3% to 3.5% belongs to the top ten. The input for sequencing was peripheral blood, taken on day 0 of AZD1222 vaccination. These receptors originate from an adult in good health. CDR3s include the opening cysteine and the closing phenylalanine or tryptophan. Each record gives: J gene, clone size, D gene, V gene, CDR3 DNA, CDR3 protein. D genes are given only for firm matches. Clone size appears in some rows only: once, few, many, or a class for an expanded clone.

TRBJ1-1,NA,NA,TRBV3-1/TRBV3-2,TGTGCCAGCAGCCAAGGGGGGGAGAACACTGAAGCTTTCTTT,CASSQGGENTEAFF
TRBJ1-2,NA,TRBD1,TRBV5-6,TGTGCCAGCAGCTTGAAGACAGGGGTTGACACTAACTATGGCTACACCTTC,CASSLKTGVDTNYGYTF
TRBJ2-7,NA,NA,TRBV5-1,TGCGCCAGCGGATTCACAGGGTCCTACGAGCAGTACTTC,CASGFTGSYEQYF
TRBJ2-7,NA,TRBD2,TRBV3-1/TRBV3-2,TGTGCCAGCAGCTCCCAGGTGCGGGGGGGATACGAGCAGTACTTC,CASSSQVRGGYEQYF
TRBJ1-6,once,NA,TRBV19,TGTGCCAGTAGTATCAGGAAGGGAGGTAATTCACCCCTCCACTTT,CASSIRKGGNSPLHF
TRBJ2-5,NA,TRBD2,TRBV6-2/TRBV6-3,TGTGCCAGCAGCCTGTTAGCGGGGGTAGAGACCCAGTACTTC,CASSLLAGVETQYF
TRBJ1-5,NA,NA,TRBV6-5,TGTGCCAGCGGGCTTGTTCTGGGTGGCAATCAGCCCCAGCATTTT,CASGLVLGGNQPQHF
TRBJ2-7,NA,TRBD1,TRBV2,TGTGCCAGCAGTGGGGACAGGTTTGGTTACGAGCAGTACTTC,CASSGDRFGYEQYF
TRBJ2-7,NA,NA,TRBV12-1,TGTGCCAGACAGGACTCCGAGCAGTACTTC,CARQDSEQYF
TRBJ1-4,NA,TRBD1,TRBV29-1,TGCAGCGTTGAAATAGGGGGCCATGAAAAACTGTTTTTT,CSVEIGGHEKLFF
TRBJ1-2,NA,NA,TRBV7-8,TGTGCCAGCAGCCTCCGGACAGCGTTAAGATATGGCTACACCTTC,CASSLRTALRYGYTF
TRBJ1-6,NA,NA,TRBV7-9,TGTGCCAGCAGCTTAGACCCGAATTCACCCCTCCACTTT,CASSLDPNSPLHF
TRBJ1-1,NA,NA,TRBV3-1/TRBV3-2,TGTGCCAGCACCCTCCAGGGAGGCACTGAAGCTTTCTTT,CASTLQGGTEAFF
TRBJ1-4,few,NA,TRBV7-9,TGTGCCAGCAGCGGAGCTTCAGGGTTTCCACGTGAAAAACTGTTTTTT,CASSGASGFPREKLFF
TRBJ1-4,NA,NA,TRBV12-3/TRBV12-4,TGTGCCAGCAGTTTTTGGCGGCAAAAACTGTTTTTT,CASSFWRQKLFF
TRBJ1-4,once,TRBD1,TRBV13,TGTGCCAGCAGCTCCCTACCGCTTTACAGGGGGCATAATGAAAAACTGTTTTTT,CASSSLPLYRGHNEKLFF
TRBJ2-6,few,NA,TRBV10-3,TGTGCCATTGCGAGAGAATCTGGGGCCAACGTCCTGACTTTC,CAIARESGANVLTF
TRBJ1-1,NA,NA,TRBV7-2,TGTGCCAGCAGCTTATTTACGAACACTGAAGCTTTCTTT,CASSLFTNTEAFF
TRBJ2-3,NA,TRBD2,TRBV5-1,TGCGCCAGCAGCCCCGACGCGCGGGGGTCAGATACGCAGTATTTT,CASSPDARGSDTQYF
TRBJ2-1,NA,TRBD2,TRBV7-9,TGTGCCAGCAGCTTAGGGACTAGATCGGGTGAGCAGTTCTTC,CASSLGTRSGEQFF
TRBJ2-1,few,NA,TRBV14,TGTGCCAGCAGCCAACCGTCTTTTTACAATGAGCAGTTCTTC,CASSQPSFYNEQFF
TRBJ2-5,NA,TRBD1,TRBV11-1,TGTGCCAGCAGCTTAGCGGGAAGAGGGGGCGCAGGGGAGACCCAGTACTTC,CASSLAGRGGAGETQYF
TRBJ2-1,NA,NA,TRBV7-9,TGTGCCAGCAGCCCCCGGGACCCTAAGGTCTCCTACAATGAGCAGTTCTTC,CASSPRDPKVSYNEQFF
TRBJ1-2,NA,NA,TRBV5-5,TGTGCCAGCAGCTTGGCCGATGGCGGAACCTATGGCTACACCTTC,CASSLADGGTYGYTF
TRBJ1-3,NA,TRBD1,TRBV11-2,TGTGCCAGCAGCTTATTCCCAGGACAGGGGAAATCTGGAAACACCATATATTTT,CASSLFPGQGKSGNTIYF
TRBJ2-5,few,NA,TRBV28,TGTGCCAGCAGTTTGCGACGGTGGGGCAGAGAAGAGACCCAGTACTTC,CASSLRRWGREETQYF
TRBJ1-1,NA,NA,TRBV27,TGTGCCAGCAGTTTACGACAGGCCAGAAACACTGAAGCTTTCTTT,CASSLRQARNTEAFF
TRBJ1-1,NA,TRBD1,TRBV10-3,TGTGCCATCAGGACAGGGGACACTGAAGCTTTCTTT,CAIRTGDTEAFF
TRBJ2-1,few,TRBD2,TRBV6-6,TGTGCCAGCAGCCGACTGGGGAGGACTAGCGGACGCAATGAGCAGTTCTTC,CASSRLGRTSGRNEQFF
TRBJ2-5,NA,NA,TRBV7-2,TGTGCCAGCAGCCAAACGGACCGGTGGGAGACCCAGTACTTC,CASSQTDRWETQYF
TRBJ2-1,NA,NA,TRBV10-2,TGCGCCAGCGGAGGGTGGGGGAATGAGCAGTTCTTC,CASGGWGNEQFF
TRBJ1-2,NA,NA,TRBV2,TGTGCCAGCAGTGAAGCGGAGGGCAAGGGTGGCTACACCTTC,CASSEAEGKGGYTF
TRBJ1-2,NA,NA,TRBV7-3,TGTGCCAGCAGCTTCCAGGGGAACTATGGCTACACCTTC,CASSFQGNYGYTF
TRBJ2-1,NA,NA,TRBV16,TGTGCCAGCAGCCAATCGTTCAGGGCCGACTACAATGAGCAGTTCTTC,CASSQSFRADYNEQFF
TRBJ2-1,NA,TRBD2,TRBV9,TGTGCCAGCAGTCGGAGCGGGGGTTACAATGAGCAGTTCTTC,CASSRSGGYNEQFF
TRBJ2-5,NA,TRBD2,TRBV9,TGTGCCAGCAGCGTAGTCAGTTCCCCGGGGGGGACCCAGTACTTC,CASSVVSSPGGTQYF
TRBJ2-1,NA,NA,TRBV30,TGTGCCTTAAACAGGGACCGATACAATGAGCAGTTCTTC,CALNRDRYNEQFF
TRBJ2-1,NA,NA,TRBV20-1,TGCAGTGCTAATGAGGTAGCCGGGGTGGGTGAGCAGTTCTTC,CSANEVAGVGEQFF
TRBJ2-7,NA,NA,TRBV28,TGTGCCAGCAGTTCGGCGCAGGGAGGATCCTACGAGCAGTACTTC,CASSSAQGGSYEQYF
TRBJ1-5,NA,NA,TRBV13,TGTGCCAGCAGCTTAGGGAGGGCGGAGGGGTTATATCAGCCCCAGCATTTT,CASSLGRAEGLYQPQHF
TRBJ2-5,NA,NA,TRBV7-6,TGTGCCAGCAGCATACAGGGTGGTTCACAAGAGACCCAGTACTTC,CASSIQGGSQETQYF
TRBJ1-1,few,NA,TRBV3-1/TRBV3-2,TGTGCCAGCAGCCGCGAACAGGCTAACACTGAAGCTTTCTTT,CASSREQANTEAFF
TRBJ1-2,NA,NA,TRBV5-4,TGTGCCAGCAGGTGGGCGGCTAACTATGGCTACACCTTC,CASRWAANYGYTF
TRBJ1-3,few,NA,TRBV5-1,TGCGCCAGCAGAGGGGGGAAAACTGGAAACACCATATATTTT,CASRGGKTGNTIYF
TRBJ1-1,NA,NA,TRBV9,TGTGCCAGCAGCGCCAGAGTTCAAAGCACTGAAGCTTTCTTT,CASSARVQSTEAFF
TRBJ2-5,once,NA,TRBV3-1/TRBV3-2,TGTGCCAGCTCCAGGGTGGGGGAGACCCAGTACTTC,CASSRVGETQYF
TRBJ1-5,NA,NA,TRBV6-5,TGTGCCAGCAGTCTCGGACGGGTCAGCAATCAGCCCCAGCATTTT,CASSLGRVSNQPQHF
TRBJ1-1,NA,NA,TRBV18,TGTGCCAGCTCACCACTGAGTCTCCGGGTGAACACTGAAGCTTTCTTT,CASSPLSLRVNTEAFF
TRBJ2-7,NA,TRBD1,TRBV3-1/TRBV3-2,TGTGCCAGCAGCCAAGGGACAGGGGGGCCGTGGGGCGAGCAGTACTTC,CASSQGTGGPWGEQYF
TRBJ1-1,NA,NA,TRBV11-3,TGTGCCAGCAGCTTAGGGAGGAACACTGAAGCTTTCTTT,CASSLGRNTEAFF
TRBJ2-4,NA,NA,TRBV30,TGTGCCTGGGAGTACAGGCGGGGAAACATTCAGTACTTC,CAWEYRRGNIQYF
TRBJ1-5,NA,NA,TRBV14,TGTGCCAGCAGCAGCCTCAAGAGCCAAAATCAGCCCCAGCATTTT,CASSSLKSQNQPQHF
TRBJ2-1,NA,TRBD2,TRBV7-9,TGTGCCAGCGGACTAGCGGGGGTATTTGAGCAGTTCTTC,CASGLAGVFEQFF
TRBJ2-2,NA,TRBD1,TRBV19,TGTGCCAGTAGTATTAAAGGGGCCCAGGGGGCCTATCAACCCGGGGAGCTGTTTTTT,CASSIKGAQGAYQPGELFF
TRBJ1-5,NA,NA,TRBV4-2,TGTGCCAGCAGCCAAGTAGGGGACCCTAATCAGCCCCAGCATTTT,CASSQVGDPNQPQHF